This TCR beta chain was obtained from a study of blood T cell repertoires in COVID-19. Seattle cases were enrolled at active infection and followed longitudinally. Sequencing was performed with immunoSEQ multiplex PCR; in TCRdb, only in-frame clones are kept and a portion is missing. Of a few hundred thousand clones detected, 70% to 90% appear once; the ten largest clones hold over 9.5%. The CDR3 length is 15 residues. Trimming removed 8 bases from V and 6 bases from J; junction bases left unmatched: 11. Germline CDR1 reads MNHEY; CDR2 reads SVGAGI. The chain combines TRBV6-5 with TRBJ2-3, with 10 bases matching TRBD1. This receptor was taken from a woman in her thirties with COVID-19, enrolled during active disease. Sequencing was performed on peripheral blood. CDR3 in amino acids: CASGLQDRGADTQYF. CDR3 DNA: TGTGCCAGCGGCCTGCAGGACAGGGGGGCGGATACGCAGTATTTT.